What follows is one T cell receptor (beta chain) and its context. Its antigen remains unknown. This specimen comes from a study of cytomegalovirus exposure and HLA in healthy donors. Study conclusions and caveats: Most TCR sequences showed up rarely, but some public TCRs showed up in many donors.

Assay used: immunoSEQ multiplex PCR; TCRdb lists only in-frame clones, some missing. This table has 250,000 to 350,000 clones, 85% to 90% appearing once. CDR1 SEHNR and CDR2 FQNEAQ come from the germline V gene (reference sequence). The CDR3 length is 15 residues. V was shortened by 1 base and J by 3 bases, with 13 bases between the two germline ends. Sequencing was done on a sample of PBMCs. This rearrangement joins TRBV7-9 to TRBJ2-7; tentative D call: TRBD2 (5 bases). This sequence originates from a woman aged 18-29 years in good health and CMV-seronegative. The chain's CDR3 is CASSLGVGILYEQYF. The CDR3 nucleotides read TGTGCCAGCAGCTTAGGCGTCGGGATACTCTACGAGCAGTACTTC.